The clone carrying this TCR beta chain was recorded at least ten times. TCRbeta library preparation incorporated unique molecular identifiers. One entry per CDR3 protein results from TCRdb running MiXCR on the PCR reads. The table shows a few hundred thousand distinct CDR3 sequences, with roughly a tenth occurring only once. CDR1 and CDR2 from the germline V gene are SGHVS and FNYEAQ. V lost 0 bases to trimming and J lost 6 bases, with 4 bases between them. The CDR3 contains 12 residues. This sample is drawn from a study of T-cell reconstitution after alpha-beta-depleted transplantation in children. The material sequenced was PBMCs from the stem cell graft donor, taken from the stem cell graft. The sequence was collected from a human donor who donated a stem cell graft to a child with SCID. The gene calls are TRBV7-6 and TRBJ2-3; D call uncertain. The CDR3, as DNA: TGTGCCAGCAGCTTAGCGCGGGATACGCAGTATTTT. Translating gives CASSLARDTQYF.